This entry features one TCR beta chain sequence. The entry originates in a study of OX40 agonist ivuxolimab in advanced cancers. CDR1 is SGHAT, CDR2 FQNNGV, per germline. The length of the CDR3 is 15 residues. V dropped 5 bases and J dropped 2; count of bases not matched to a gene: 7. Clones were read by immunoSEQ multiplex PCR, and TCRdb kept only the in-frame ones, dropping some. The sample has some 19,000 clones, approximately 77% seen once. Sequences were derived from CD4+ or CD8+ T cells sorted from blood, sampled in a trial of the OX40 agonist ivuxolimab. The TCR sequence derives from an adult with an advanced solid tumor such as melanoma, head and neck, liver or kidney cancer. The chain joins TRBV11-2 to TRBJ1-2; 8 nucleotides match TRBD1. CDR3: CASSEAGGGNYGYTF. The CDR3 DNA is TGTGCCAGCAGCGAAGCAGGGGGCGGAAACTATGGCTACACCTTC.